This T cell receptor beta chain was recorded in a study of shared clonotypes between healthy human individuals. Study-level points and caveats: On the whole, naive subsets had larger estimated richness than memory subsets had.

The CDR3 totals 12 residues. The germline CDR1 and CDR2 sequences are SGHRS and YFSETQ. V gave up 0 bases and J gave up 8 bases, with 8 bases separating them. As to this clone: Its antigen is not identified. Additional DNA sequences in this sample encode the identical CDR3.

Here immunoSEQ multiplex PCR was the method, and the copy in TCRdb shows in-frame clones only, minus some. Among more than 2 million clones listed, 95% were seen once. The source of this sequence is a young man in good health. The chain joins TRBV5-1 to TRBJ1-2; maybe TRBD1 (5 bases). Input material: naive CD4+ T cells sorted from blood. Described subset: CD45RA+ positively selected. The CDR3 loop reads CASSLDGGGYTF. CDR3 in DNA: TGCGCCAGCAGCTTGGACGGGGGAGGCTACACCTTC.